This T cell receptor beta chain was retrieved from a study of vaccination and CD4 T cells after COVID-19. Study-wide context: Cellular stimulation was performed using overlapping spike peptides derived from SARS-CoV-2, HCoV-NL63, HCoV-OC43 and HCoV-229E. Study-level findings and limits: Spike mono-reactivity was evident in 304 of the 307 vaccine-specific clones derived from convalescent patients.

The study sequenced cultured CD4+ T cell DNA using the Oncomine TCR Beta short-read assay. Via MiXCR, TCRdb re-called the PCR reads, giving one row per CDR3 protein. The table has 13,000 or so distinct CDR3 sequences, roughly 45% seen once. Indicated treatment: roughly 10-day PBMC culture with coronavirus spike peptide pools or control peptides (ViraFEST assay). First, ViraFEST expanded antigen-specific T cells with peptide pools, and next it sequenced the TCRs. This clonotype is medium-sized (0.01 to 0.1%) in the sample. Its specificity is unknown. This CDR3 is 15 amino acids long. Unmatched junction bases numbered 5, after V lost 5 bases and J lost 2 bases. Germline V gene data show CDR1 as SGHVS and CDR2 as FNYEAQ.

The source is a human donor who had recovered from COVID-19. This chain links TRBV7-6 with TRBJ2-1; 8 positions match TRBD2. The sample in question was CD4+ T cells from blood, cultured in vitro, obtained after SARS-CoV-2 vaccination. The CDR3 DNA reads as TGTGCCAGCAGCCCAACTAGCGGCACCTACAATGAGCAGTTCTTC. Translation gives CASSPTSGTYNEQFF.